The 22 T cell receptor beta chains below all came from one sample that was sequenced in a study of T cell repertoires in cytomegalovirus infection. Each CDR3 protein gets one entry after TCRdb re-called the reads with MiXCR. The table has more than 350,000 distinct CDR3 sequences, approximately 33% seen once. Material for sequencing was PBMCs. These receptors were collected from a human donor in good health (CMV status not recorded). Some clones in this sample may be carry-over from other donors' samples.

This clonotype was counted at least ten times. The V gene is TRBV7-8, the J gene TRBJ2-5; maybe TRBD1 (5 bases). This CDR3 contains 14 residues. Germline CDR1 is SGHVS and CDR2 is FQNEAQ. V lost 1 base, J lost 5 bases, and 11 bases lay in between. This CDR3 is CASSLDRRDETQYF. The CDR3 DNA sequence: TGTGCCAGCAGCTTAGACCGCAGGGATGAGACCCAGTACTTC.

This clonotype was counted only a few times. The gene calls are TRBV30 and TRBJ1-5; 8 nucleotides agree with TRBD1. The J segment lost 6 bases and the V segment lost 4 bases, leaving 11 bases of the junction unmatched. Germline CDR1 is GTSNPN and CDR2 is SVGIG (reference sequence). The CDR3 has 15 residues. CDR3 sequence (DNA): TGTGCCTGGACTCCTCGGGGACAGGAGCGTCAGCCCCAGCATTTT. Its translation is CAWTPRGQERQPQHF.

This clonotype was detected only a few times. The genes are TRBV6-2 or TRBV6-3 and TRBJ1-4; D unclear. Germline CDR1 MNHEY, CDR2 SVGEGT. Trimming stripped 2 bases from V and 2 bases from J, with 6 bases between. The CDR3 sequence is 14 residues long. The CDR3 reads CASSYGSTNEKLFF. CDR3 in DNA: TGTGCCAGCAGTTACGGGTCGACTAATGAAAAACTGTTTTTT.

The chain joins TRBV11-2 to TRBJ2-1; D is unclear. The ends were cut back, 6 bases at V and 0 bases at J, with 12 bases in the middle. Germline loops: CDR1 SGHAT, CDR2 FQNNGV. This CDR3 contains 15 residues. CDR3: CASSRDFSSYNEQFF. Here the CDR3 DNA reads TGTGCCAGCAGTCGAGACTTTAGCTCCTACAATGAGCAGTTCTTC. Supplemented by reference TRBV11-2 and TRBJ2-1, the full variable domain reads EAGVAQSPRYKIIEKRQSVAFWCNPISGHATLYWYQQILGQGPKLLIQFQNNGVVDDSQLPKDRFSAERLKGVDSTLKIQPAKLEDSAVYLCASSRDFSSYNEQFFGPGTRLTVL.

This clonotype was observed a few times. The chain links TRBV24-1 to TRBJ2-1; 7 bases agree with TRBD2. J lost 9 bases, V lost 6 bases, and 10 bases had no gene match. Germline loops: CDR1 KGHDR, CDR2 SFDVKD. The CDR3 consists of 14 residues. The CDR3 protein is CATSRAGSEFEQFF. The CDR3 nucleotides read TGTGCCACCAGTCGAGCGGGGAGTGAATTTGAGCAGTTCTTC.

This clonotype was seen a handful of times. The chain combines TRBV19 with TRBJ1-1; D might be TRBD1 (6 bases). Germline V gene lookup returns CDR1 LNHDA and CDR2 SQIVND (reference sequence). V gave up 7 bases and J gave up 0 bases, with 24 bases separating them. There are 18 residues in the CDR3. The chain's CDR3 is CASTGINRGAEVNTEAFF. CDR3 in DNA: TGTGCCAGTACAGGGATTAATAGGGGGGCAGAAGTGAACACTGAAGCTTTCTTT.

Only a few counts were recorded for this clonotype. The gene calls are TRBV27 and TRBJ2-2; either TRBD1 or TRBD2 may supply D (7 bases each). Deletions cut 5 bases from V and 5 bases from J, with 18 bases between. Germline values: CDR1 MNHEY, CDR2 SMNVEV (reference sequence). There are 16 residues in the CDR3. The CDR3 loop reads CASSRVAGGDTGELFF. The CDR3 DNA reads TGTGCCAGCAGTCGGGTTGCAGGGGGGGATACCGGGGAGCTGTTTTTT.

As for this clonotype: At one end the junction does not follow the germline gene, possibly because of a read error. The V gene is TRBV6-2 or TRBV6-3, the J gene TRBJ2-3; D is tentatively TRBD1 or TRBD2 (5 bases each). This CDR3 has 16 amino acids. The germline V gene encodes CDR1 MNHEY and CDR2 SVGEGT. CDR3 loop: CTSSPGPGPGPDTQYF. In DNA form, the CDR3 reads TGTACCAGCAGCCCCGGACCGGGACCTGGGCCAGATACGCAGTATTTT.

In regard to this clonotype: An end of the junction does not agree with germline; a read error may underlie this. The CDR3 coding sequence is TGTTCCATCAGCTTGGCAGGGGACTACGATCAGTACTTC. Protein: CSISLAGDYDQYF. V usage is TRBV7-8 and J usage is TRBJ2-7; D may be TRBD2 (7 bases). The CDR3 totals 13 residues. Germline-derived CDR1 and CDR2 are SGHVS and FQNEAQ.

The rearrangement uses TRBV6-1 and TRBJ2-7; 9 bases agree with TRBD1. The J segment lost 1 base and the V segment lost 4 bases, leaving 5 bases of the junction unmatched. Germline V CDR1 and CDR2: MNHNS, SASEGT. This CDR3 contains 15 residues. CDR3: CASSVRDRASYEQYF. CDR3 sequence (DNA): TGTGCCAGCAGTGTGCGGGACAGGGCATCCTACGAGCAGTACTTC.

The chain employs TRBV15 and TRBJ2-5, with TRBD2 matching over 7 bases. Germline-derived CDR1 and CDR2 are LNHNV and YYDKDF (reference sequence). Unmatched junction bases numbered 1, after V lost 1 base and J lost 5 bases. The CDR3 extends over 13 amino acids. The DNA for the CDR3 is TGTGCCACCAGCAGAGCCGGGGGGGAGACCCAGTACTTC. Translated, it gives CATSRAGGETQYF. Looking up the rest from reference TRBV15 and TRBJ2-5 gives the full variable domain: DAMVIQNPRYQVTQFGKPVTLSCSQTLNHNVMYWYQQKSSQAPKLLFHYYDKDFNNEADTPDNFQSRRPNTSFCFLDIRSPGLGDTAMYLCATSRAGGETQYFGPGTRLLVL.

This clonotype was observed a handful of times. The CDR3 here is CASSYDGQGEYYGYTF. Here the CDR3 DNA reads TGCGCCAGCAGCTACGACGGACAGGGGGAGTACTATGGCTACACCTTC. The chain uses TRBV4-1 and TRBJ1-2; 10 bases agree with TRBD1. Germline assignment: CDR1 MGHRA and CDR2 YSYEKL. With 5 bases clipped from V and 3 bases from J, the junction kept 9 bases outside the gene matches. The length of the CDR3 is 16 residues.

Worth noting for this clonotype: A junction boundary mismatches the germline segment, possibly from a read error. The chain carries TRBV12-3 or TRBV12-4 and TRBJ1-1, with D possibly TRBD1 on 5 matching bases. The CDR3 is 14 residues long. The CDR3 sequence: CSSSFKGMNTEAFF. For the CDR3, the DNA is TGTTCCAGCAGTTTCAAGGGGATGAACACTGAAGCTTTCTTT.

The J gene is TRBJ2-7, the V gene TRBV5-1; 12 nucleotides match TRBD1. Unmatched junction bases numbered 10, after V lost 3 bases and J lost 9 bases. CDR3 size: 15 residues. Germline-derived CDR1 and CDR2 are SGHRS and YFSETQ. The CDR3 spells CASSSPGTGGAGQYF. The CDR3 DNA sequence: TGCGCCAGCAGCTCCCCCGGGACAGGGGGCGCTGGGCAGTACTTC.

This clonotype has more than one count but fewer than ten. The chain links TRBV11-2 to TRBJ2-3; TRBD2 agrees at 8 bases. Trimming cost V 1 base and J 7 bases; bases outside gene matches: 4. Germline V lookup: CDR1 SGHAT, CDR2 FQNNGV. The CDR3 length is 14 residues. The CDR3 bases are TGTGCCAGCAGCTTAGCGGGGGGGCGGAATACGCAGTATTTT. Translated: CASSLAGGRNTQYF.

This clonotype has just a few counts. The rearrangement uses TRBV6-2 or TRBV6-3 and TRBJ1-1; 8 bases line up with TRBD1. Trimming took 5 bases from V and 6 from J; bases not matched to a gene: 5. CDR3 length: 13 amino acids. Germline V gene lookup returns CDR1 MNHEY and CDR2 SVGEGT. In DNA form, the CDR3 reads TGTGCCAGCAGTATCCAGGGGGCATCTGAAGCTTTCTTT. Its translation is CASSIQGASEAFF.

The V call is TRBV19, the J call TRBJ1-3, with D unresolved. The CDR3 is 14 amino acids. V lost 5 bases, J lost 8 bases, and 16 bases lay in between. Per the germline V gene, CDR1 is LNHDA and CDR2 is SQIVND (reference sequence). The CDR3 DNA follows: TGTGCCAGTAGTCTACCGGCCCCATGGGACACCATATATTTT. This gives the protein CASSLPAPWDTIYF.

This clonotype showed up just a few times. The CDR3 bases are TGTGCCAGCAGTGCCCTTACAGGGATCTCGGGCGAGCAGTACTTC. Protein sequence: CASSALTGISGEQYF. The rearrangement joins TRBV6-1 to TRBJ2-7; perhaps TRBD1 as D (6 bases). Trimming pared 4 bases from V and 6 bases from J, leaving 19 bases between. The germline gives CDR1 MNHNS, CDR2 SASEGT. This CDR3 is 15 amino acids long.

Here the CDR3 DNA reads TGCGCCAGCAGCGTTCCAAAGGGAAACACCATATATTTT. This sequence encodes CASSVPKGNTIYF. The V and J genes are TRBV4-1 and TRBJ1-3; D is undetermined. V lost 5 bases, J lost 4 bases, and 9 bases lay in between. Germline CDR1 and CDR2: MGHRA and YSYEKL. CDR3 length: 13 amino acids.

This clonotype was observed many times. This chain connects TRBV7-2 to TRBJ1-3; D is undetermined. Germline V CDR1 and CDR2: SGHTA, FQGNSA. The CDR3 loop spans 12 amino acids. The V end was cut by 5 bases, the J end by 3 bases, with 5 bases between. CDR3 in DNA: TGTGCCAGCAGCGGAGGTGGAAACACCATATATTTT. It yields the protein CASSGGGNTIYF.

This sequence joins TRBV6-2 or TRBV6-3 and TRBJ1-2; D may be TRBD1 (5 bases). Germline-derived CDR1 and CDR2 are MNHEY and SVGEGT. The CDR3 length is 15 residues. Trimming cost V 5 bases and J 2 bases, with 15 bases left between them. CDR3 protein: CASSTPGTGNYGYTF. The CDR3 DNA reads as TGTGCCAGCAGTACTCCCGGGACGGGAAACTATGGCTACACCTTC.

CDR3 DNA: TGTGCCAGCAGTTATGCCGGATTTGAAGCTTTCTTT. Its translation is CASSYAGFEAFF. The rearrangement uses TRBV6-5 and TRBJ1-1; unclear D gene. Trimming left V 3 bases short and J 7 bases short, with 9 bases between. The CDR3 is 12 amino acids. CDR1 and CDR2 (germline): MNHEY, SVGAGI.